This T cell receptor (beta chain) was sequenced for a study of shared clonotypes between healthy human individuals (dated by TCRdb to 2018 to 2021). Regarding the complete study: Three men and a couple of women, aged 18 to 49 years, made up the cohort. For each donor, CD4 naive and CD4 memory were each given three plates, CD8 naive was given two plates, and CD8 memory was given one plate. To estimate repertoire size and how much clonotype sharing occurs between individuals, the study deeply sequenced the blood TCR repertoires of five healthy adults. To increase sequencing depth and limit assay-specific biases, TCR repertoire library preparation and sequencing were carried out by different laboratories using diverse techniques. Between about 0.8 and 9 billion PBMCs per donor were obtained by leukapheresis.

Healthy HIV-negative adults with no recently reported acute infections or vaccinations were included as donors. Only Caucasian adults living in Nashville, Tennessee, USA were represented among the donors. Magnetic negative selection was used to enrich CD4+ T cells, after which naive cells were positively selected on CD45RA and the negative fraction became the memory subset. Blood was collected by leukapheresis, and PBMCs were isolated by Ficoll-Histopaque density gradient centrifugation and then cryopreserved in liquid nitrogen vapor phase. Purity and quantity of every magnetically sorted T cell population were checked by analytical flow cytometry. Genomic DNA was isolated from each sorted fraction and quantified by UV absorbance on a Nanodrop 2000c. The CDR3 numbers 12 residues from cysteine through phenylalanine. Just the 36-base CDR3 DNA is kept, in frame starting at base 1. Taken from the germline V gene, the CDR1 and CDR2 loops are SQVTM and ANQGSEA. Clipping removes 6 bases from V and 2 bases from J, with 4 as the unmatched junction base count.

Using the deep immunoSEQ assay, TCR CDR3 regions were amplified from genomic DNA by multiplex PCR. For each cell subset, the extracted genomic DNA was distributed evenly across all wells of several immunoSEQ 96-well plates, and each plate served as one replicate. For sorted subsets, around 200 ng genomic DNA, equal to about 30,000 T cell genomes, was loaded into each replicate PCR. The purified libraries were quantified using a Qubit 3.0 fluorometer, sized with a Bioanalyzer 2100, and then quantified again using the KAPA Library Quantification kit. Every immunoSEQ 96-well plate was sequenced on a separate single-read 150-cycle Illumina NextSeq 550 flow cell. As for the authors' bioinformatics: Because the immunoSEQ output included only junctional sequences and no quality scores, the filtering could not be the same as the filtering used for full-length reads. Sequences were annotated with PyIR, a Python wrapper for IgBLAST v1.9, and V/J genes and CDR3 were assigned using IMGT germline references. Reads were filtered out if the reads had weak V/J assignments (E-value above 1e-6), no CDR3, stop codons, out-of-frame junctions, or ambiguous translated residues. V3J clonotypes were defined as sequences sharing an identical inferred V gene, J gene, and CDR3 amino acid sequence. To compute the percentage overlap between repertoires, the number of shared unique clonotypes was divided by the size of the smaller repertoire. RTK rarefaction, the Chao1 estimator, and Recon v2.1 estimates of unobserved clonotypes were used to assess repertoire richness. Generation probabilities for all TCRbeta clonotypes obtained by the gDNA method from a handful of donors were computed using OLGA. This immuneACCESS table, as held by TCRdb, lists in-frame sequences with V and J called but not all clones. Of the missing ones, under half trace to an unresolved V gene in checked studies; the others have no known cause. The D gene and trimming were derived from the DNA, and the V and J assignments and clone size from that table. This sample is represented by roughly 1,500,000 clones; approximately 98.5% of them were singletons. The top ten clonotypes cover 0.3% to 0.45% of the sample.

General study outcomes and caveats: Compared with non-shared clonotypes, the clonotypes found in all four sorted-subset donors had higher generation probabilities. Estimated clonotype richness was generally larger for naive than for memory subsets. Rarefaction of sorted-subset datasets indicated incomplete sequencing despite the large sequencing depth. Sampling was limited to blood, and TCR repertoires in tissue likely differ from TCR repertoires in blood. Because the study included only a small number of donors, the genetic and exposure-history diversity represented was limited. Across a few donors, around 5% of naive CD4, approximately 4% of naive CD8, 2.3% of memory CD4, and 0.4% to 0.45% of memory CD8 clonotypes were shared. Pairwise subsampling indicated that sequencing depth was expected to affect the degree of clonotype sharing among donors.

Remarks on this clone: It lacks a known antigen. No qualities accompany the bases; no much larger clone lies one base away.

Recombination linked TRBV29-1 to TRBJ2-7; 7 central bases correspond to TRBD2. Sequences were obtained from naive CD4+ T cells sorted from blood. The cell subset or site label, read with the paper, signifies: CD45RA+ positively selected. The sequence came from a man in his thirties or forties in good health. The CDR3 has the sequence CSVRTSPYEQYF. The sequence in DNA is TGCAGCGTCAGGACTAGTCCCTACGAGCAGTACTTC.